Below, 10 T cell receptor beta chains from the same sample are listed, as sequenced in a study of blood T cell repertoires in COVID-19. The protocol was immunoSEQ multiplex PCR, while the TCRdb copy is restricted to in-frame clones and leaves out a portion. This table has about 310,000 clones, roughly nine tenths appearing once. Sequenced material: PBMCs or T cells enriched from blood (not recorded which). The receptors derive from a woman aged 25 to 39 who had recovered from COVID-19.

The chain couples TRBV28 to TRBJ1-2; tentative D call: TRBD1 (5 bases). CDR1 and CDR2 (germline): MDHEN, SYDVKM. This CDR3 spans 15 amino acids. The V and J ends lost 2 bases and 4 bases respectively, with 14 bases between them. CDR3 region: CASSLNPTGGYGYTF. CDR3 nucleotide sequence: TGTGCCAGCAGTTTAAACCCTACCGGGGGCTATGGCTACACCTTC.

The chain combines TRBV19 with TRBJ2-3; unclear D gene. V lost 5 bases and J 3 bases, leaving 9 bases between the germline ends. The germline gives CDR1 LNHDA, CDR2 SQIVND (reference sequence). This CDR3 spans 13 amino acids. The CDR3 sequence is CASSLSRTDTQYF. DNA of the CDR3: TGTGCCAGTAGTTTATCCAGGACAGATACGCAGTATTTT.

V usage is TRBV19 and J usage is TRBJ2-1, with TRBD2 identical over 7 bases. Germline V gives CDR1 LNHDA, CDR2 SQIVND (reference sequence). The CDR3 totals 14 residues. V shed 6 bases and J 5 bases; nucleotides not matched to a gene: 7. DNA for the CDR3: TGTGCCAGTAGCGACCTAGCGGTAAACAATGAGCAGTTCTTC. Translating it yields CASSDLAVNNEQFF.

This rearrangement joins TRBV18 to TRBJ2-6; D is possibly TRBD2 (6 bases). The CDR3 is made up of 15 amino acids. The germline V gene encodes CDR1 KGHSH and CDR2 LQKENI. V lost 11 bases to trimming and J lost 4 bases, with 18 bases between them. For the CDR3, the DNA is TGTGCCGGCCATCCGGGGGTGTTAGGGGCCAACGTCCTGACTTTC. Residues: CAGHPGVLGANVLTF.

The CDR3 loop is CASSPSGRASEKYF. DNA for the CDR3: TGTGCCAGCAGCCCGAGCGGGAGGGCCAGCGAAAAGTACTTC. The chain carries TRBV7-2 and TRBJ2-7; TRBD2 matches 10 bases. Trimming removed 5 bases from V and 11 bases from J; junction bases left unmatched: 12. Germline CDR1 reads SGHTA; CDR2 reads FQGNSA. This CDR3 has 14 residues.

This sequence joins TRBV18 and TRBJ2-3, with 12 bases lining up with TRBD2. CDR3 size: 18 residues. Looked up from germline, CDR1 is KGHSH and CDR2 is LQKENI. Trimming removed 3 bases from V and 2 bases from J; junction bases left unmatched: 9. DNA of the CDR3: TGTGCCAGCTCACCTTTTCAGACTAGCGGGAGATCCACAGATACGCAGTATTTT. The encoded protein is CASSPFQTSGRSTDTQYF.

The CDR3 bases are TGTGCCAGCAGTATCACCCCCGGGGATACGCAGTATTTT. Protein: CASSITPGDTQYF. The chain employs TRBV12-3 or TRBV12-4 and TRBJ2-3; D not resolved. The V and J ends lost 5 bases and 6 bases respectively, with 12 bases between them. This CDR3 is built from 13 residues.

The V and J genes are TRBV6-5 and TRBJ1-1, with 9 bases lining up with TRBD1. After removal of 3 bases from V and 9 bases from J, the junction contained 11 bases not matched to a gene. The germline V gene has CDR1 MNHEY and CDR2 SVGAGI. CDR3 length equals 15 residues. The chain's CDR3 is CASSYGTGGAGKAFF. The DNA of the CDR3 is TGTGCCAGCAGTTATGGTACAGGGGGCGCAGGAAAAGCTTTCTTT.

The J gene is TRBJ1-3, the V gene TRBV7-9; no clear D gene. With 0 bases removed from V and 2 bases from J, the gap between germline ends came to 8 bases. Per the germline V gene, CDR1 is SEHNR and CDR2 is FQNEAQ (reference sequence). This CDR3 contains 15 residues. The CDR3 nucleotides read TGTGCCAGCAGCTTAGCAGCACGGGCTGGAAACACCATATATTTT. Translating it yields CASSLAARAGNTIYF.

In this sample, this clone turned up a few times. The V and J genes are TRBV19 and TRBJ1-5; 12 bases agree with TRBD1. Germline V gives CDR1 LNHDA, CDR2 SQIVND (reference sequence). The CDR3 runs to 17 residues. Germline trimming cut 5 bases from V and 6 bases from J; bases unmatched to any gene: 11. The DNA for the CDR3 is TGTGCCAGTAGTCCTGGGACAGGGGGCGTCAGTAGTCAGCCCCAGCATTTT. Translating it yields CASSPGTGGVSSQPQHF.